A single sample gave rise to the 18 T cell receptor beta chains below, sequenced in a study of T cells in Graves' hyperthyroidism and ophthalmopathy. Authors of the study amplified TCR beta CDR3 regions from RNA transcripts. The TCR CDR3 was amplified in a first-round RT-PCR using the HTBI primer set. TCRdb re-analysed the multiplex PCR reads in MiXCR, keeping a single row per CDR3 protein. This table holds about 590,000 distinct CDR3 sequences, approximately 14% found once. The sequencing sample was made of blood. The receptor set was obtained from a woman aged 30 to 39 with Graves' hyperthyroidism.

The V and J genes are TRBV5-5 and TRBJ2-1; 13 bases are shared with TRBD2. The germline V gene has CDR1 SGHKS and CDR2 YYEKEE (reference sequence). V shed 3 bases and J 7 bases; nucleotides not matched to a gene: 16. CDR3 length equals 19 residues. CDR3: CASSSIGGLAGDSFNEQFF. CDR3 bases: TGTGCCAGCAGCTCGATCGGTGGACTAGCGGGAGATTCCTTTAATGAGCAGTTCTTC.

CDR3 sequence: CASSGGTVGYEQYF. DNA for the CDR3: TGCGCCAGCAGCGGGGGGACCGTCGGGTACGAGCAGTACTTC. This chain links TRBV4-1 with TRBJ2-7; a possible D gene is TRBD2 (6 bases). The CDR3 totals 14 residues. The ends were cut back, 5 bases at V and 4 bases at J, with 15 bases in the middle. The germline CDR1 and CDR2 sequences are MGHRA and YSYEKL.

The genes are TRBV5-1 and TRBJ2-7; 10 bases align to TRBD2. CDR3 length: 19 residues. With V trimmed by 4 bases and J by 6 bases, 22 bases remained unmatched. From germline, CDR1 is SGHRS and CDR2 YFSETQ. The CDR3 nucleotides read TGCGCCAGCAGCCGTACTACTGCCGGTACTAGCGGGATTCGGGGCGAGCAGTACTTC. This sequence encodes CASSRTTAGTSGIRGEQYF.

About this clonotype itself: One base away lies a much larger clone, so this may be a sequencing read error. The chain has TRBV7-9 and TRBJ2-6; perhaps TRBD2 as D (6 bases). This CDR3 comprises 16 residues. Germline values: CDR1 SEHNR, CDR2 FQNEAQ (reference sequence). The CDR3 region has the DNA TGTGCCAACAGCCACGGCGGGGACTCTGGGGCCAACGTCCTGACTTTC. Amino acid sequence: CANSHGGDSGANVLTF. The variable domain in full, with the rest retrieved from reference TRBV7-9 and TRBJ2-6, is DTGVSQNPRHKITKRGQNVTFRCDPISEHNRLYWYRQTLGQGPEFLTYFQNEAQLEKSRLLSDRFSAERPKGSFSTLEIQRTEQGDSAMYLCANSHGGDSGANVLTFGAGSRLTVL.

The CDR3 DNA reads TGTGCCAGCAGAAAGACAGACGAGCTCTCAACTAATGAAAAACTGTTTTTT. Protein sequence: CASRKTDELSTNEKLFF. The chain couples TRBV2 to TRBJ1-4; possible D gene TRBD1, 5 bases. This CDR3 spans 17 amino acids. Germline V gene data show CDR1 as SNHLY and CDR2 as FYNNEI. V was trimmed by 6 bases and J by 0 bases, leaving 17 bases between them.

As to this clonotype: A much larger clone differs by one base, so this may be a read error. The V gene is TRBV3-1, the J gene TRBJ2-1; the match to TRBD2 covers 9 bases. V trimming: 3 bases; J trimming: 6 bases; junction bases outside the gene matches: 3. Germline assignment: CDR1 LGHDT and CDR2 YNNKEL (reference sequence). There are 14 residues in the CDR3. CDR3 nucleotide sequence: TGTGCCAGCAGCCATCCGACTAGCGGCAATGAGCAGTTCTTC. This sequence encodes CASSHPTSGNEQFF.

This clonotype was counted at least ten times. The genes are TRBV3-1 and TRBJ2-5, with TRBD1 as a possible D gene (5 bases). V was shortened by 4 bases and J by 2 bases, with 5 bases between the two germline ends. Germline CDR1 is LGHDT and CDR2 is YNNKEL (reference sequence). CDR3 length: 12 amino acids. The CDR3 sequence: CASSRQQETQYF. The CDR3 region has the DNA TGTGCCAGCAGCCGACAGCAAGAGACCCAGTACTTC.

This clonotype was seen repeatedly, ten times or more. CDR3 sequence: CATSRGGTGGEKLFF. The CDR3 nucleotides are TGTGCCACCAGCAGAGGCGGGACCGGGGGTGAAAAACTGTTTTTT. The chain joins TRBV15 to TRBJ1-4, with D perhaps matching TRBD1 (5 bases). V gave up 1 base and J gave up 7 bases, with 13 bases separating them. The CDR3 is 15 amino acids. The V gene's germline CDR1 is LNHNV and CDR2 YYDKDF (reference sequence).

This clonotype was detected a few times. The rearrangement links TRBV6-5 to TRBJ1-4; D is ambiguous. V was trimmed by 0 bases and J by 7 bases, leaving 12 bases between them. Germline V CDR1 and CDR2: MNHEY, SVGAGI. The CDR3 runs to 15 residues. In DNA form, the CDR3 reads TGTGCCAGCAGTTACTCCCCCGGGTTTGGTGAAAAACTGTTTTTT. It translates to CASSYSPGFGEKLFF.

This clonotype was detected only a few times. This sequence joins TRBV7-9 and TRBJ1-6, with a weak D call TRBD1 (6 bases). This CDR3 region has 16 residues. Germline V lookup: CDR1 SEHNR, CDR2 FQNEAQ (reference sequence). Trimming took off 6 bases at V and 0 bases at J, with 12 bases between the two ends. CDR3 protein: CASRLQGISYNSPLHF. The DNA of the CDR3 is TGTGCCAGCAGGCTACAGGGAATCTCCTATAATTCACCCCTCCACTTT.

This sequence joins TRBV19 and TRBJ2-7, with TRBD2 matching 7 bases. The trim removed 6 bases at V and 4 bases at J, leaving 12 bases unmatched. The CDR3 spans 15 residues. Germline assignment: CDR1 LNHDA and CDR2 SQIVND (reference sequence). Written as DNA, the CDR3 is TGTGCCAGTAGCACCTTGTTGCGGGAGTCTTACGAGCAGTACTTC. As protein: CASSTLLRESYEQYF.

CDR3 nucleotide sequence: TGTGCCAGCAGCGGCACCGGGACAGGGGGCGAGCAGTACTTC. It specifies CASSGTGTGGEQYF. The rearrangement uses TRBV11-2 and TRBJ2-7; 11 nucleotides align to TRBD1. The CDR3 is made up of 14 amino acids. Germline V gene lookup returns CDR1 SGHAT and CDR2 FQNNGV. V lost 5 bases and J lost 6; bases outside the gene matches: 6.

This clonotype was recorded many times. The chain uses TRBV18 and TRBJ2-3; 11 bases fit TRBD2. Germline CDR1 is KGHSH and CDR2 is LQKENI. J lost 3 bases, V lost 0 bases, and 2 bases had no gene match. CDR3 size: 16 residues. CDR3 in DNA: TGTGCCAGCTCACCACCGTCTAGCGGGAGGACAGATACGCAGTATTTT. This translates into CASSPPSSGRTDTQYF.

In this sample, this clonotype turned up a few times. The chain joins TRBV6-2 or TRBV6-3 to TRBJ2-4; the D is unclear. Trimming stripped 4 bases from V and 5 bases from J, with 9 bases between. This CDR3 comprises 13 residues. Germline V gene data show CDR1 as MNHEY and CDR2 as SVGEGT. This chain's CDR3 is CASSWGIENIQYF. CDR3 sequence (DNA): TGTGCCAGCAGTTGGGGAATCGAAAACATTCAGTACTTC.

This clonotype turned up a few times. V is TRBV15 and J is TRBJ2-1; D not resolved. This CDR3 has 16 amino acids. CDR1 and CDR2 from the germline V gene are LNHNV and YYDKDF (reference sequence). V lost 3 bases to trimming and J lost 0 bases, with 12 bases between them. CDR3 DNA sequence: TGTGCCACCAGCAGTACAGCAGTAAGCTCCTACAATGAGCAGTTCTTC. It is translated as CATSSTAVSSYNEQFF. Supplemented by reference TRBV15 and TRBJ2-1, the full variable domain reads DAMVIQNPRYQVTQFGKPVTLSCSQTLNHNVMYWYQQKSSQAPKLLFHYYDKDFNNEADTPDNFQSRRPNTSFCFLDIRSPGLGDTAMYLCATSSTAVSSYNEQFFGPGTRLTVL.

Comments on this clonotype: Compared with germline, one end of the junction differs, possibly owing to a read error. The chain is built from TRBV27 and TRBJ2-3; D call uncertain. The CDR3 spans 11 residues. The germline CDR1 and CDR2 sequences are MNHEY and SMNVEV (reference sequence). The CDR3 region is CASSLQSTKYF. The CDR3 DNA sequence: TGTGCCAGCAGTTTACAAAGTACGAAGTATTTT.

This clonotype was counted at least ten times. This chain uses TRBV29-1 with TRBJ2-7, with D unclear. Germline loops: CDR1 SQVTM, CDR2 ANQGSEA. V was shortened by 3 bases and J by 0 bases, with 12 bases between the two germline ends. CDR3 length: 14 residues. The CDR3 nucleotides are TGCAGCGTTGAGCTATCCGGGCCCTCCTACGAGCAGTACTTC. Protein sequence: CSVELSGPSYEQYF.

This clonotype has a count of ten or more. The V and J genes are TRBV12-3 or TRBV12-4 and TRBJ1-2, with D possibly matching TRBD1 (6 bases). The CDR3 sequence is 14 residues long. Trimming left V 7 bases short and J 4 bases short, with 16 bases between. CDR3 sequence reads: CASKVSGGSYGYTF. CDR3 nucleotides: TGTGCCAGCAAGGTCTCGGGGGGCAGCTATGGCTACACCTTC.